Each of the 23 T cell receptor beta chains below was sequenced from the same sample in a study of blood T cell repertoires in COVID-19. Produced via immunoSEQ multiplex PCR; TCRdb's table is partial and in-frame only. The data contain about 250,000 clones, 85% to 90% of them singletons. Sequences were obtained from peripheral blood. These receptors were collected from a man under 40 with acute or convalescent COVID-19.

V usage is TRBV11-2 and J usage is TRBJ1-3; no clear D. CDR1 and CDR2 (germline): SGHAT, FQNNGV. CDR3 size: 15 residues. V lost 2 bases and J lost 0, with 8 bases in between. This CDR3 is CASSLMRVSGNTIYF. CDR3 DNA sequence: TGTGCCAGCAGCTTAATGCGGGTCTCTGGAAACACCATATATTTT.

This chain joins TRBV28 and TRBJ1-2; the D is unclear. The germline V and J ends were trimmed by 5 bases and 2 bases, with 6 bases remaining between them. The CDR3 sequence is 12 residues long. Germline CDR1 reads MDHEN; CDR2 reads SYDVKM. The CDR3 DNA sequence: TGTGCCAGCAGTGAGGGAAACTATGGCTACACCTTC. Encoded protein: CASSEGNYGYTF.

The sample holds a few counts of this clone. The rearrangement joins TRBV28 to TRBJ1-1; 9 bases align to TRBD1. CDR1 is MDHEN, CDR2 SYDVKM, per germline. J lost 0 bases, V lost 4 bases, and 3 bases had no gene match. The CDR3 has 15 residues. The DNA for the CDR3 is TGTGCCAGCAGTTCAACAGGGGGCATGAACACTGAAGCTTTCTTT. The encoded protein is CASSSTGGMNTEAFF. Together with reference TRBV28 and TRBJ1-1, the CDR3 gives the full variable domain: DVKVTQSSRYLVKRTGEKVFLECVQDMDHENMFWYRQDPGLGLRLIYFSYDVKMKEKGDIPEGYSVSREKKERFSLILESASTNQTSMYLCASSSTGGMNTEAFFGQGTRLTVV.

The sample holds many counts of this clone. The V gene is TRBV4-2, the J gene TRBJ2-7; 8 nucleotides match TRBD1. V gave up 0 bases and J gave up 4 bases; unmatched junction bases: 5. Germline V CDR1 and CDR2: LGHNA, YNFKEQ. The CDR3 has 15 residues. The CDR3 DNA sequence: TGTGCCAGCAGCCAAGAGACAGGGGCTCCTTACGAGCAGTACTTC. Protein product: CASSQETGAPYEQYF.

This rearrangement joins TRBV4-1 to TRBJ1-2, with 9 positions matching TRBD1. V lost 5 bases, J lost 4 bases, and 5 bases stayed unmatched. CDR1 and CDR2 (germline): MGHRA, YSYEKL. The CDR3 has 14 residues. CDR3 region: CASSTGGASYGYTF. In nucleotides, the CDR3 is TGCGCCAGCAGCACAGGGGGCGCGAGCTATGGCTACACCTTC.

This chain uses TRBV5-1 with TRBJ2-6; D is unresolved. This CDR3 is built from 18 residues. From germline, CDR1 is SGHRS and CDR2 YFSETQ. V was pared by 0 bases and J by 0 bases, with 13 bases between. CDR3 region: CASSLVRGLGSGANVLTF. The CDR3 DNA reads TGCGCCAGCAGCTTGGTTCGAGGCCTGGGCTCTGGGGCCAACGTCCTGACTTTC.

The chain employs TRBV27 and TRBJ1-5; D might be TRBD1 (6 bases). V shed 1 base and J shed 1 base, with 14 bases lying between them. Germline CDR1 reads MNHEY; CDR2 reads SMNVEV (reference sequence). The CDR3 covers 17 residues. In DNA form, the CDR3 reads TGTGCCAGCAGTTTATTTGGCAGGGGCGGGAGCAATCAGCCCCAGCATTTT. This encodes CASSLFGRGGSNQPQHF.

The J gene is TRBJ2-5, the V gene TRBV7-2; D is unresolved. The CDR3 consists of 14 residues. V was pared by 5 bases and J by 2 bases, with 12 bases between. Germline assignment: CDR1 SGHTA and CDR2 FQGNSA. The CDR3 loop reads CASSRVVRQETQYF. CDR3 DNA sequence: TGTGCCAGCAGCCGGGTCGTTAGGCAAGAGACCCAGTACTTC.

V gene TRBV19 combines with J gene TRBJ2-1; 8 nucleotides line up with TRBD2. Germline CDR1 LNHDA, CDR2 SQIVND (reference sequence). The CDR3 totals 15 residues. Trimming cost V 3 bases and J 7 bases; bases outside gene matches: 8. CDR3 sequence: CASSIPTSGLNEQFF. The CDR3 DNA sequence: TGTGCCAGTAGTATTCCCACTAGCGGCTTAAATGAGCAGTTCTTC.

The V call is TRBV9, the J call TRBJ1-3; D is perhaps TRBD1 (6 bases). CDR1 is SGDLS and CDR2 is YYNGEE in the germline V gene. V gave up 0 bases and J gave up 6 bases, with 13 bases separating them. This CDR3 comprises 15 residues. DNA of the CDR3: TGTGCCAGCAGCGTAGGGCCAGGGGCGGCAAACACCATATATTTT. It yields the protein CASSVGPGAANTIYF.

The chain carries TRBV28 and TRBJ1-5; 9 nucleotides align to TRBD1. The CDR3 spans 19 residues. Germline assignment: CDR1 MDHEN and CDR2 SYDVKM. V lost 8 bases, J lost 0 bases, and 17 bases stayed unmatched. CDR3 DNA: TGTGCCAGCGGCTCGGCGGACAGGGGCCGGAAATATAGCAATCAGCCCCAGCATTTT. Translating gives CASGSADRGRKYSNQPQHF.

The chain has TRBV4-2 and TRBJ1-1; D perhaps matches TRBD1 (6 bases). Germline V gene sequence: CDR1 LGHNA, CDR2 YNFKEQ. V was cut by 0 bases and J by 8 bases, with 7 bases left in between. This CDR3 has 12 residues. CDR3 in amino acids: CASSQEQGEAFF. The CDR3 DNA follows: TGTGCCAGCAGCCAAGAACAGGGAGAAGCTTTCTTT.

V is TRBV28 and J is TRBJ2-1; D is undetermined. Germline lookup yields CDR1 MDHEN and CDR2 SYDVKM. This CDR3 has 17 residues. Trimming cost V 5 bases and J 0 bases, with 17 bases left between them. CDR3 sequence (DNA): TGTGCCAGCAGTCCAGACATGTTAACCATCTCCTACAATGAGCAGTTCTTC. Protein sequence: CASSPDMLTISYNEQFF.

This chain joins TRBV29-1 and TRBJ2-7; D is perhaps TRBD2 (6 bases). The CDR3 extends over 14 amino acids. V dropped 6 bases and J dropped 4 bases, with 19 bases sitting between them. CDR1 is SQVTM and CDR2 is ANQGSEA in the germline V gene. The CDR3 coding sequence is TGCAGCGTCATAGAACCGGGACTTCGATACGAGCAGTACTTC. It yields the protein CSVIEPGLRYEQYF.

The chain is built from TRBV10-1 and TRBJ2-5; tentatively, D is TRBD2 (6 bases). Germline loops: CDR1 WNHNN, CDR2 SYGVQD (reference sequence). CDR3 length: 14 residues. V gave up 4 bases and J gave up 2 bases, with 11 bases separating them. CDR3 sequence reads: CASSVGGGQETQYF. The CDR3 region has the DNA TGCGCCAGCAGTGTGGGAGGAGGTCAAGAGACCCAGTACTTC.

This chain connects TRBV7-6 to TRBJ2-7, with D maybe TRBD2 (5 bases). Trimming pared 3 bases from V and 5 bases from J, leaving 20 bases between. Germline CDR1 reads SGHVS; CDR2 reads FNYEAQ. The length of the CDR3 is 16 residues. CDR3 coding DNA: TGTGCCAGCAGCTTGGTCGCGGGCCTTCTGGTGCACGAGCAGTACTTC. Translating gives CASSLVAGLLVHEQYF.

The V gene is TRBV27, the J gene TRBJ2-1; 7 nucleotides agree with TRBD2. The CDR3 runs 14 residues. The germline V gene encodes CDR1 MNHEY and CDR2 SMNVEV (reference sequence). Trimming took 8 bases from V and 0 from J; bases not matched to a gene: 4. The chain's CDR3 is CASGRGNSYNEQFF. CDR3 nucleotides: TGTGCCAGCGGGAGGGGAAACTCCTACAATGAGCAGTTCTTC.

The chain combines TRBV25-1 with TRBJ2-3; possibly TRBD1 for D (5 bases). This CDR3 region has 13 residues. Germline V gene data show CDR1 as MGHDK and CDR2 as SYGVNS. Trimming took 3 bases from V and 6 from J, leaving 10 bases between them. The CDR3 DNA follows: TGTGCCAGCAGTGACCAGGGTCGGGATACGCAGTATTTT. Protein sequence: CASSDQGRDTQYF.

The J gene is TRBJ2-7, the V gene TRBV18, with D unresolved. Trimming removed 2 bases from V and 4 bases from J, with 9 bases in between. In germline, CDR1 is KGHSH, CDR2 LQKENI. This CDR3 comprises 13 residues. Here the CDR3 DNA reads TGTGCCAGCTCACCATTTGTCGCGTACGAGCAGTACTTC. It encodes CASSPFVAYEQYF.

The gene calls are TRBV11-1 and TRBJ2-3; possibly TRBD2 for D (7 bases). Germline lookup yields CDR1 SGHAT and CDR2 FQDESV (reference sequence). V was trimmed by 3 bases and J by 6 bases, leaving 13 bases between them. The CDR3 covers 14 residues. The CDR3 is CASSFWGGADTQYF. CDR3 coding DNA: TGTGCCAGCAGCTTTTGGGGGGGGGCCGATACGCAGTATTTT.

The chain combines TRBV9 with TRBJ1-3; 9 positions match TRBD1. Losses at the gene ends were 7 bases for V and 2 bases for J; bases not matched to a gene: 25. The CDR3 extends over 21 amino acids. Germline V lookup: CDR1 SGDLS, CDR2 YYNGEE. CDR3 DNA sequence: TGTGCCAGCCAATTTCGCCTTCTAAAACCGGGACAGGGATTTGCTGGAAACACCATATATTTT. Protein product: CASQFRLLKPGQGFAGNTIYF.

About this clone itself: This sample also contains other DNA sequences that code for the same CDR3. The CDR3 coding sequence is TGTGCCAGTAGTCGGGACAGAAACTATGGCTACACCTTC. Protein product: CASSRDRNYGYTF. The chain is built from TRBV19 and TRBJ1-2; 7 bases agree with TRBD1. The CDR3 is made up of 13 amino acids. Germline assignment: CDR1 LNHDA and CDR2 SQIVND (reference sequence). V lost 5 bases to trimming and J lost 2 bases; unmatched junction nucleotides: 2.

The count of this clone is one. This chain links TRBV19 with TRBJ2-2; 8 bases match TRBD1. CDR3 length: 15 residues. Germline-derived CDR1 and CDR2 are LNHDA and SQIVND (reference sequence). The junction had 5 bases not matched to a gene; V was cut back by 4 bases and J by 4 bases. In DNA form, the CDR3 reads TGTGCCAGTAGTACTCAGGGGGCGAGCACCGGGGAGCTGTTTTTT. Translated: CASSTQGASTGELFF. Together with reference TRBV19 and TRBJ2-2, the CDR3 gives the full variable domain: DGGITQSPKYLFRKEGQNVTLSCEQNLNHDAMYWYRQDPGQGLRLIYYSQIVNDFQKGDIAEGYSVSREKKESFPLTVTSAQKNPTAFYLCASSTQGASTGELFFGEGSRLTVL.